This T cell receptor beta chain comes out of a study of cytomegalovirus exposure and HLA in healthy donors. Primers included in the PCR were 60 Vbeta and 13 Jbeta primers. Sequencing used immunoSEQ multiplex PCR; TCRdb keeps in-frame clones, though not all of them. Here the sample spans some 270,000 clones, about 80% being singletons. Study conclusions and caveats: There were some V segments, including TRBV6-2 and TRBV6-3, excluded as indistinguishable. Sequencing artifact likely explains a cluster of highly shared sequence variants. The authors listed over 150 TCR beta chains as cytomegalovirus-associated.

V was pared by 4 bases and J by 4 bases, with 11 bases between. CDR3 length: 14 amino acids. The V gene's germline CDR1 is LNHDA and CDR2 SQIVND (reference sequence). A remark on this clone: Its antigen is still unknown.

Sequences were obtained from PBMCs. The chain carries TRBV19 and TRBJ2-1, with a possible D match to TRBD1 (5 bases). The receptor comes from a girl aged 2-10 years in good health and CMV-seronegative. The CDR3 DNA follows: TGTGCCAGTAGTACCCGCACAGGTTACAATGAGCAGTTCTTC. Its protein product is CASSTRTGYNEQFF.